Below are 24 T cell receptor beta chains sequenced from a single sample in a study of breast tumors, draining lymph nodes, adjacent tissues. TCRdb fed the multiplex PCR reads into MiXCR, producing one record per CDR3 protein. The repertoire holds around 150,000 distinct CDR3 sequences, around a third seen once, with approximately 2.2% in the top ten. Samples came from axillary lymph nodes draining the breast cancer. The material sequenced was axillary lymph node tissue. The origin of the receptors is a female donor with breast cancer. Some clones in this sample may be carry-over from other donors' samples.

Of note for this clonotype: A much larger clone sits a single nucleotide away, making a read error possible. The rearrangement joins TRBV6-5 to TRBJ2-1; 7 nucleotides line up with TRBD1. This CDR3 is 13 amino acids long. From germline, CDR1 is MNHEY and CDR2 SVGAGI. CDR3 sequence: CAGSKTGLHEQFF. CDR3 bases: TGTGCCGGCAGTAAGACAGGGCTACATGAGCAGTTCTTC.

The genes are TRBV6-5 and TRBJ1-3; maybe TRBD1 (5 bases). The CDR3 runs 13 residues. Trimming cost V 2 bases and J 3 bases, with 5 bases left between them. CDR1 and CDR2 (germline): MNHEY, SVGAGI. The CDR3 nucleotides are TGTGCCAGCAGTTACGGGGGTGGAAACACCATATATTTT. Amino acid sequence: CASSYGGGNTIYF.

CDR3 sequence (DNA): TGTGCCAGCATCCTCGGGACAGGGGATCGGTATAGCAATCAGCCCCAGCATTTT. It specifies CASILGTGDRYSNQPQHF. This chain uses TRBV2 with TRBJ1-5; 10 bases align to TRBD1. The V gene end was trimmed by 7 bases and the J gene end by 0 bases; junction bases not matched to a gene: 12. CDR1 SNHLY and CDR2 FYNNEI come from the germline V gene. The CDR3 totals 18 residues. The whole variable domain, filled in from reference TRBV2 and TRBJ1-5, reads EPEVTQTPSHQVTQMGQEVILRCVPISNHLYFYWYRQILGQKVEFLVSFYNNEISEKSEIFDDQFSVERPDGSNFTLKIRSTKLEDSAMYFCASILGTGDRYSNQPQHFGDGTRLSIL.

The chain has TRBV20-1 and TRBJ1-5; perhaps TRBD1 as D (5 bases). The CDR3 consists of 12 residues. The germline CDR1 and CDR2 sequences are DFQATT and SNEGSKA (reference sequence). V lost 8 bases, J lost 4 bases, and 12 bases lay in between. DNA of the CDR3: TGCAGTCCTGGGACGTGGAATCAGCCCCAGCATTTT. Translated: CSPGTWNQPQHF.

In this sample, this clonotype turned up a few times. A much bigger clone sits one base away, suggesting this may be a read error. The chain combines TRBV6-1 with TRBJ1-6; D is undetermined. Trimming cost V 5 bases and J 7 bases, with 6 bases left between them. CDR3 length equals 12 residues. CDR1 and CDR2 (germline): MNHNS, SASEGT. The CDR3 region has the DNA TGTGCCAGCAGTCACCTAAATTCACCCCTCCACTTT. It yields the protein CASSHLNSPLHF.

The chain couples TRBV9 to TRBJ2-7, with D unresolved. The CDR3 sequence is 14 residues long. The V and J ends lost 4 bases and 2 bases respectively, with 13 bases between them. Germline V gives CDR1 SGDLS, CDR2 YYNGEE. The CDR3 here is CASSSTGHTYEQYV. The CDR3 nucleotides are TGTGCCAGCAGCTCAACGGGTCATACCTACGAGCAGTACGTC.

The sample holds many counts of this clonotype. The CDR3 region has the DNA TGTGCCAGCAGCGTGGGGGGGAACTCTGGGGCCAACGTCCTGACTTTC. It encodes CASSVGGNSGANVLTF. V gene TRBV5-5 combines with J gene TRBJ2-6; 7 bases match TRBD2. The CDR3 loop spans 16 amino acids. Trimming removed 4 bases from V and 0 bases from J; junction bases left unmatched: 4. Germline CDR1 SGHKS, CDR2 YYEKEE (reference sequence).

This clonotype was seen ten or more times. CDR3 DNA: TGTGCCAGCAGTTTCGGACTTGCATCCTACGAGCAGTACGTC. Translated, it gives CASSFGLASYEQYV. The rearrangement links TRBV6-2 or TRBV6-3 to TRBJ2-7; D perhaps matches TRBD2 (5 bases). Germline V gene lookup returns CDR1 MNHEY and CDR2 SVGEGT. V was trimmed by 4 bases and J by 1 base, leaving 11 bases between them. This CDR3 has 14 residues.

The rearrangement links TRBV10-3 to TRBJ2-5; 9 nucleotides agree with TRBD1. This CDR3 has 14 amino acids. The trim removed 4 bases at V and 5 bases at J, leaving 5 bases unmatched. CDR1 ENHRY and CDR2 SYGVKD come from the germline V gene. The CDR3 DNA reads TGTGCCATCAGTGCGGACAGGGGCAGGGAGACCCAGTACTTC. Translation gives CAISADRGRETQYF.

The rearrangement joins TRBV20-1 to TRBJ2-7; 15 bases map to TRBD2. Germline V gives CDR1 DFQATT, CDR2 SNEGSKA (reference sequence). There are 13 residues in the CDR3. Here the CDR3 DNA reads TGCAGAGCCGGGACTAGCGGGGGGAGTGAGCAGTACGTC. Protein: CRAGTSGGSEQYV.

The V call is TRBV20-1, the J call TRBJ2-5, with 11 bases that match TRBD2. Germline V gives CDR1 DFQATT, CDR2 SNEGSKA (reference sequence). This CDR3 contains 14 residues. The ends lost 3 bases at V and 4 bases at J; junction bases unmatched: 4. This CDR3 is CSASSGGVGETQYF. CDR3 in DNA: TGCAGTGCTAGTAGCGGGGGGGTCGGAGAGACCCAGTACTTC.

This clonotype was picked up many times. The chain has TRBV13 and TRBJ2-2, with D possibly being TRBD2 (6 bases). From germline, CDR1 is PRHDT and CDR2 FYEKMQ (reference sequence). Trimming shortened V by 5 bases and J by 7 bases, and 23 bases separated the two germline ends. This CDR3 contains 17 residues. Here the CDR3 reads CASSKNPGRTISGELFF. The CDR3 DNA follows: TGTGCCAGCAGCAAAAATCCGGGACGGACTATTAGCGGGGAGCTGTTTTTT.

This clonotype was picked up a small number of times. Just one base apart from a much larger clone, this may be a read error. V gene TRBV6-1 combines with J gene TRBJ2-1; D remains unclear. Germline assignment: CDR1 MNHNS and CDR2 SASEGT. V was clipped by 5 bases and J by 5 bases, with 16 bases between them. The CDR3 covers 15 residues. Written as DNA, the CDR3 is TGTGCCAGCAGTCAATGGGCCGGCAGACACAATGAGCAGTTCTTC. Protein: CASSQWAGRHNEQFF.

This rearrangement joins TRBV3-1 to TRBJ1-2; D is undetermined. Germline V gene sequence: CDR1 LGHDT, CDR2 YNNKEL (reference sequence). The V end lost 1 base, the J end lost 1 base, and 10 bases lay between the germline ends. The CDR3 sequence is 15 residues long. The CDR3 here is CASSQVNRVNYGYTF. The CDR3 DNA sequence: TGTGCCAGCAGCCAAGTGAACCGAGTTAACTATGGCTACACCTTC.

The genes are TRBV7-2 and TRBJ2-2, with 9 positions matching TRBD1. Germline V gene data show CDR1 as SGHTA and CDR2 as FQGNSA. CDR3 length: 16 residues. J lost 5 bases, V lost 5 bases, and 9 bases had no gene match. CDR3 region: CASSRQGVAETGELFF. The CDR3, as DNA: TGTGCCAGCAGCCGACAGGGGGTAGCGGAGACCGGGGAGCTGTTTTTT.

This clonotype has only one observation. The CDR3 DNA is TGTGCCAGCCGGCAGGACAGTTGGAACAGCACAGATACGCAGTATTTT. It codes for CASRQDSWNSTDTQYF. The chain couples TRBV6-4 to TRBJ2-3; a weak D match, TRBD1 (6 bases). The V end lost 8 bases, the J end lost 0 bases, and 18 bases lay between the germline ends. The germline gives CDR1 MRHNA, CDR2 SNTAGT. The CDR3 runs 16 residues.

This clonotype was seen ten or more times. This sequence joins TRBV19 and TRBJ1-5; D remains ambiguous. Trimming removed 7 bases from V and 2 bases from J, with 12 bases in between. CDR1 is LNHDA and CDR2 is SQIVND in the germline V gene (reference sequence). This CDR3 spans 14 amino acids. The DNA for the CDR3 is TGTGCCAGTACCCTCTTGAGTGGCAATCAGCCCCAGCATTTT. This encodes CASTLLSGNQPQHF.

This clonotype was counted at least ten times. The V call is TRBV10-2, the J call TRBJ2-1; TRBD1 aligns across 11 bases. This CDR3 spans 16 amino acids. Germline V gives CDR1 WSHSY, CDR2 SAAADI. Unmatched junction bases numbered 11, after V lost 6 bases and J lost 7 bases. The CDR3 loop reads CASSPTGTGGENEQFF. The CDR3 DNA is TGCGCCAGCAGCCCTACCGGGACAGGGGGAGAAAATGAGCAGTTCTTC.

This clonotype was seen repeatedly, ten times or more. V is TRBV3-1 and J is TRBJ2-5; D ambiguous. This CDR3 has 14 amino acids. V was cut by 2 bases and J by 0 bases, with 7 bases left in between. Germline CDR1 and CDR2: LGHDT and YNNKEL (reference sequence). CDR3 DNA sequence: TGTGCCAGCAGCCAAAGGCTAAACCAAGAGACCCAGTACTTC. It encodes CASSQRLNQETQYF.

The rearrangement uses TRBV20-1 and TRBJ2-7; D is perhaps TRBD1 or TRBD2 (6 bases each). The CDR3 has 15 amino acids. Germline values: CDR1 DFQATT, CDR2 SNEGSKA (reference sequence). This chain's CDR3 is CSARDLLQGTGEQHV. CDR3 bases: TGCAGTGCTAGAGATCTGCTGCAGGGGACTGGCGAGCAGCACGTC.

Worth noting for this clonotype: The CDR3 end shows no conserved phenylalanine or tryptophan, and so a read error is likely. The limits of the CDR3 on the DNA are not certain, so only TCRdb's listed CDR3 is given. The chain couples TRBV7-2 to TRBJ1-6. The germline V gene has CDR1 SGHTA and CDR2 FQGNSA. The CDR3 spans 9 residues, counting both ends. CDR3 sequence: CASRGTEIY.

The CDR3 bases are TGTGCCAGTAGTGCCAGGGCAAACACTGAAGCTTTCTTT. This sequence encodes CASSARANTEAFF. This sequence joins TRBV19 and TRBJ1-1; a possible D gene is TRBD1 (5 bases). Trimming took off 5 bases at V and 2 bases at J, with 9 bases between the two ends. Germline values: CDR1 LNHDA, CDR2 SQIVND (reference sequence). CDR3 length: 13 amino acids.

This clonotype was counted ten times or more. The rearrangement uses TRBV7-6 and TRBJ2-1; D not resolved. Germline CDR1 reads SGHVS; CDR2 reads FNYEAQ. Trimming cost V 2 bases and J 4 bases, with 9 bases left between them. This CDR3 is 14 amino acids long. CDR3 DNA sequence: TGTGCCAGCAGCTTAAGTGCGGCATACAATGAGCAGTTCTTC. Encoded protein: CASSLSAAYNEQFF. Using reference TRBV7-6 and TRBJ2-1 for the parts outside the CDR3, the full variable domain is GAGVSQSPRYKVTKRGQDVALRCDPISGHVSLYWYRQALGQGPEFLTYFNYEAQQDKSGLPNDRFSAERPEGSISTLTIQRTEQRDSAMYRCASSLSAAYNEQFFGPGTRLTVL.

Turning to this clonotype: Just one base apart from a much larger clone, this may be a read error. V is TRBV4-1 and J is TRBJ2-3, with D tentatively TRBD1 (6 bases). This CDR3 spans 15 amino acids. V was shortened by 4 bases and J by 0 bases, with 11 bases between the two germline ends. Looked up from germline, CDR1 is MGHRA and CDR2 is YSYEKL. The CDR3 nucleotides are TGCGCCAGCAGCCGGGGGCCACTAAGCACAGATACGCAGTATTTT. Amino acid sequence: CASSRGPLSTDTQYF.